The rows below give T cell receptor beta chains drawn from one sample of a study of T cells in Graves' hyperthyroidism and ophthalmopathy. TCRdb reprocessed the multiplex PCR reads via MiXCR and lists one record per CDR3 protein. The data contain a few hundred thousand distinct CDR3 sequences, approximately 14% of them singletons. What was sequenced was blood. These TCRs come from a woman in her 30s with Graves' ophthalmopathy. Each CDR3 is given with its conserved first and last residue.

v_call	cdr3_aa
TRBV6-5	CASSYVRTASWDQPQHF
TRBV5-8	CASSLGRTVGDEQYF
TRBV6-1	CASKGGGDRRWRETQYF
TRBV6-2/TRBV6-3	CASGPSGLYNEQFF
TRBV15	CATSERSLAGTLYNEQFF
TRBV18	CASSPTGYEQYF
TRBV11-2	CASSLHANEQFF
TRBV20-1	CSARDPGPEGQFF
TRBV7-9	CASSLGAGNEKLFF
TRBV7-8	CASSPGLGNTEAFF
TRBV2	CASSDRGQGAAAFF
TRBV2	CVSSPNRGVDTQYF
TRBV28	CASSSGGLNEKLFF
TRBV28	CASSLADTHQPQHF
TRBV11-1	CASSPRDVYTGELFF
TRBV7-9	CASSHATKFSENDYGYTF
TRBV20-1	CSARDASTGELFF
TRBV2	CASRSDNSNQPQHF
TRBV19	CASSIDTVDRSQQYF
TRBV7-2	CASSKRVRGPYNEQFF
TRBV12-3/TRBV12-4	CASRGGGALTQYF
TRBV28	CASSLRGGPGETQYF
TRBV10-1	CASSEGTAAPQHF
TRBV13	CASSPQLGSAGALGGYTF
TRBV6-5	CASSYSGFQNEQFF
TRBV4-1	CASSTFQEVYGYTF
TRBV29-1	CSISFWDTQYF
TRBV6-1	CATQGSIGEKLFF
TRBV20-1	CSARVLAGEDNEQFF
TRBV7-3	CASSTGCCSDTQYF
TRBV12-3/TRBV12-4	CASSLERGNEQYF
TRBV20-1	CSALVKETQYF